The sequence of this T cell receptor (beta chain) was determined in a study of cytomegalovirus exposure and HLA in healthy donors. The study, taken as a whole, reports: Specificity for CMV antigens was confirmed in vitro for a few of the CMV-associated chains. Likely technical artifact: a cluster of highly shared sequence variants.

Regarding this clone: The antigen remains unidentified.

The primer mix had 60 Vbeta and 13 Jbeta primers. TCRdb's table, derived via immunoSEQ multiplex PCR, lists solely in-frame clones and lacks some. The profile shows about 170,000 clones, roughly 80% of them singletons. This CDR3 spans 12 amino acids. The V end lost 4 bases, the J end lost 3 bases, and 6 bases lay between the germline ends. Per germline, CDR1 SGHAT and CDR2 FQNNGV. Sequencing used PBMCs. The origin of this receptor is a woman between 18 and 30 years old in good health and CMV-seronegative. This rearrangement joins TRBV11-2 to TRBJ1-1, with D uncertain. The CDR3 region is CASSWRDTEAFF. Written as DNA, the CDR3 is TGTGCCAGCAGCTGGCGGGACACTGAAGCTTTCTTT.